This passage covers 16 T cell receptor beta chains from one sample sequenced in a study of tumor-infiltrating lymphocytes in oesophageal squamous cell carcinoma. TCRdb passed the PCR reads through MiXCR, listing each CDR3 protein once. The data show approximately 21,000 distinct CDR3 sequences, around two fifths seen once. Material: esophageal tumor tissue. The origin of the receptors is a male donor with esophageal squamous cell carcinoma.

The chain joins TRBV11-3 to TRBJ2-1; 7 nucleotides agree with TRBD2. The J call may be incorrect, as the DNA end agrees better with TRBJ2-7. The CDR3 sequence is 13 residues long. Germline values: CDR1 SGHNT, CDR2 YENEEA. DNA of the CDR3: TGTGCCAGCAACTCGGGGGGAATGGATGAGCAGTACTTC. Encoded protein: CASNSGGMDEQYF.

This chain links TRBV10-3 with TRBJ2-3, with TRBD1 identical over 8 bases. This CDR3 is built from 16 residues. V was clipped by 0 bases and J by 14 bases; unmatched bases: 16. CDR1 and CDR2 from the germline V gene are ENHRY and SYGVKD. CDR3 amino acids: CAISESSTGGTGELYF. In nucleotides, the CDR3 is TGTGCCATCAGTGAGTCGAGCACAGGGGGGACCGGGGAGCTGTATTTT.

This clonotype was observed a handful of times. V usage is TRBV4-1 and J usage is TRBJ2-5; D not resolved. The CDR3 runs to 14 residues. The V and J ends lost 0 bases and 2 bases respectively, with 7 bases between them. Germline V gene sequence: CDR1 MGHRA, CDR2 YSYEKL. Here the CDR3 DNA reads TGCGCCAGCAGCCAAGATCACAGTCAAGAGACCCAGTACTTC. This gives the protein CASSQDHSQETQYF.

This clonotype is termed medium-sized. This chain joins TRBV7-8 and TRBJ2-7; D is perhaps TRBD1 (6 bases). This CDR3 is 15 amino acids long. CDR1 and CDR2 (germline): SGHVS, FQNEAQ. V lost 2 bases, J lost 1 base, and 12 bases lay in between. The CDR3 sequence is CASSLQQGRSYEQYF. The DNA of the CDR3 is TGTGCCAGCAGCTTACAACAGGGAAGGTCCTACGAGCAGTACTTC.

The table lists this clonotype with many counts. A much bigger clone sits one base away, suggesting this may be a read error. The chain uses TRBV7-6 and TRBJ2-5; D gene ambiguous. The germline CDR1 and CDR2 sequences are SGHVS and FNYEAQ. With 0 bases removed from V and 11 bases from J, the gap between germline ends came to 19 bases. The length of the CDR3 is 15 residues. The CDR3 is CASSLAWGYDNEQYF. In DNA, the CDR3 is TGTGCCAGCAGCTTAGCGTGGGGTTACGACAATGAGCAGTACTTC.

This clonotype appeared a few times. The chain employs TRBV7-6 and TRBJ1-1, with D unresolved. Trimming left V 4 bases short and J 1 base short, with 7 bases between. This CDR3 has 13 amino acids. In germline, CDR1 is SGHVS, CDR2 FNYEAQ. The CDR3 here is CASSSAENTEAFF. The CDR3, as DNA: TGTGCCAGCAGCTCCGCAGAGAACACTGAAGCTTTCTTT.

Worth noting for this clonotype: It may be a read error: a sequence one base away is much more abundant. The CDR3: CASRPGVNTRHNEQYF. The CDR3 coding sequence is TGTGCCAGTCGCCCTGGGGTGAACACTAGGCACAATGAGCAGTACTTC. The chain recombines TRBV19 with TRBJ2-1; possible D gene TRBD2, 5 bases. TRBJ2-7 matches the DNA end more closely, so the J call is doubtful. Germline assignment: CDR1 LNHDA and CDR2 SQIVND (reference sequence). CDR3 length: 16 residues.

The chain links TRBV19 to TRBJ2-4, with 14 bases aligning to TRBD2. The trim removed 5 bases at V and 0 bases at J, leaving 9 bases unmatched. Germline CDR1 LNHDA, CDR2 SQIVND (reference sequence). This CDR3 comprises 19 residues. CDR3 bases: TGTGCCAGTAGTTCCCGACTAGCGGGGGGGACCATAGCCAAAAACATTCAGTACTTC. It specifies CASSSRLAGGTIAKNIQYF.

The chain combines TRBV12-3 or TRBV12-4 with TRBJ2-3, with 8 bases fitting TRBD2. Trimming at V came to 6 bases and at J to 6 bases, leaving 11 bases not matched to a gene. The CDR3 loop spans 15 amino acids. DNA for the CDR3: TGTGCCAGCAGAAAAAAGCGGGAGTGGTTGGATACGCAGTATTTT. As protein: CASRKKREWLDTQYF.

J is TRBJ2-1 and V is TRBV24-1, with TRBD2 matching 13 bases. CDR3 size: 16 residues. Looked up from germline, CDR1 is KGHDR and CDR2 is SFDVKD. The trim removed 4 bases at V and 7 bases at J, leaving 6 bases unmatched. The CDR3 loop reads CATSDTSGRADNEQFF. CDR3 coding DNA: TGTGCCACCAGTGACACTAGCGGGAGGGCCGATAATGAGCAGTTCTTC.

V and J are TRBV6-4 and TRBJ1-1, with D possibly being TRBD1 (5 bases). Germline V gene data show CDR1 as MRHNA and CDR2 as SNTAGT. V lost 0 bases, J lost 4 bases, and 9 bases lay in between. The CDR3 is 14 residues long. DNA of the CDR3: TGTGCCAGCAGTGACTCTAGTAGGGGCACTGAAGCTTTCTTT. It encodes CASSDSSRGTEAFF.

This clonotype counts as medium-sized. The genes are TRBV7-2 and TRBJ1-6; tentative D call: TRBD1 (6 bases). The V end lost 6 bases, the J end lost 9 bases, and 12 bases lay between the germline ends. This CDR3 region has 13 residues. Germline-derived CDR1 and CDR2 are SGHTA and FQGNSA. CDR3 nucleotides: TGTGCCAGCAGTCCAGGGGCACGTTCACCCCTCCACTTT. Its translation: CASSPGARSPLHF.

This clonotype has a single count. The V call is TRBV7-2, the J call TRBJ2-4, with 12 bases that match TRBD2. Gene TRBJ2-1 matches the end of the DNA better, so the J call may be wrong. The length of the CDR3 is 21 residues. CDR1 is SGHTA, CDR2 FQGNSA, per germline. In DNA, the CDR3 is TGTGCCAGCAGCTCAACAAGTCGACTAGCGGGAGTACGGTTGTGGGACAATGAGCAGTTCTTC. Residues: CASSSTSRLAGVRLWDNEQFF.

This CDR3 is CASSSGQGRSGANVLTF. The CDR3 bases are TGTGCCAGCAGCTCCGGACAGGGACGCTCTGGGGCCAACGTCCTGACTTTC. V and J are TRBV7-3 and TRBJ2-6; 8 nucleotides line up with TRBD1. V lost 4 bases, J lost 0 bases, and 5 bases stayed unmatched. The CDR3 loop spans 17 amino acids. CDR1 is SGHTA, CDR2 FQGTGA, per germline.

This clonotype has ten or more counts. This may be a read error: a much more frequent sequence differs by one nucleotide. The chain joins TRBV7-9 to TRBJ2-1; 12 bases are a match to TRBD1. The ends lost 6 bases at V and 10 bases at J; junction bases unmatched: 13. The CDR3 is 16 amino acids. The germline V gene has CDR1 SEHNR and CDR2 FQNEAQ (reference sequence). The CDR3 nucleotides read TGTGCCAGCAGACACGACCGAGGGACAGGGGGCTACGAGCAGTTCTTC. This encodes CASRHDRGTGGYEQFF. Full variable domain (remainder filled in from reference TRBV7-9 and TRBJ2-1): DTGVSQNPRHKITKRGQNVTFRCDPISEHNRLYWYRQTLGQGPEFLTYFQNEAQLEKSRLLSDRFSAERPKGSFSTLEIQRTEQGDSAMYLCASRHDRGTGGYEQFFGPGTRLTVL.

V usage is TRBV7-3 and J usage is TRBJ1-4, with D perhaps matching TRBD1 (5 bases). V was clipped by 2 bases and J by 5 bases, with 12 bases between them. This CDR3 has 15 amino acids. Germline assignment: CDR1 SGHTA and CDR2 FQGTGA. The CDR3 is CASSLVEGWNEKLFF. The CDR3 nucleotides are TGTGCCAGCAGCTTAGTGGAGGGGTGGAATGAAAAACTGTTTTTT.